This TCR beta chain was identified during a study of blood T cell repertoires in COVID-19. Across the study: The origin of the acute and convalescent COVID-19 samples was the United States, Italy and Spain. In each case, the material was cDNA or gDNA derived from T cells, B-cell-depleted T cells, or PBMCs.

Germline V CDR1 and CDR2: GTSNPN, SVGIG (reference sequence). Between the trimmed V and J ends, which lost 2 bases and 1 base, there was a span of 11 bases. This CDR3 spans 14 amino acids. In the study's own analysis: The authors estimated nucleated cell counts from reference gene primer amplification. Produced via immunoSEQ multiplex PCR; TCRdb's table is partial and in-frame only. V, J and clone size derive from that table, while D and trimming were established from the DNA sequence. The profile covers some 150,000 clones, with less than 90% appearing a single time and about 2.4% taken by the ten largest.

Sequenced material: peripheral blood. This clonotype was obtained from a woman between 70 and 85 years old with acute or convalescent COVID-19. The gene calls are TRBV30 and TRBJ1-1; TRBD1 is a possible D gene (5 bases). The CDR3 sequence is CAWSTGLPNTEAFF. For the CDR3, the DNA is TGTGCCTGGAGTACGGGACTCCCGAACACTGAAGCTTTCTTT.